These 18 T cell receptor beta chains originate from one sample sequenced in a study of T cell responses to AZD1222 COVID-19 vaccine. Produced via immunoSEQ multiplex PCR; TCRdb's table is partial and in-frame only. The sample yields 84,000 or so clones, 88% seen once. Source: peripheral blood, taken on day 0 of MenACWY control vaccination. These receptors were taken from an adult in good health.

This rearrangement joins TRBV7-3 to TRBJ2-7, with D maybe TRBD2 (7 bases). This CDR3 has 15 amino acids. Trimming cost V 1 base and J 1 base, with 11 bases left between them. Per germline, CDR1 SGHTA and CDR2 FQGTGA. The CDR3 protein is CASSLSGGLSYEQYF. CDR3 nucleotides: TGTGCCAGCAGCTTAAGCGGGGGCCTTTCCTACGAGCAGTACTTC.

The rearrangement uses TRBV6-2 or TRBV6-3 and TRBJ2-5; D call uncertain. V was trimmed by 4 bases and J by 3 bases, leaving 9 bases between them. The length of the CDR3 is 13 residues. Germline lookup yields CDR1 MNHEY and CDR2 SVGEGT. Written as DNA, the CDR3 is TGTGCCAGCAGTTCGACGGAAGAAGAGACCCAGTACTTC. Amino acid sequence: CASSSTEEETQYF.

This clone was counted a single time. The chain links TRBV2 to TRBJ2-7; tentatively, D is TRBD1 (6 bases). The V and J ends lost 5 bases and 3 bases respectively, with 14 bases between them. CDR3 length: 14 residues. The germline gives CDR1 SNHLY, CDR2 FYNNEI. The CDR3 DNA follows: TGTGCCAGCAGTAGATTTCAGGGGAACTACGAGCAGTACTTC. Its translation: CASSRFQGNYEQYF.

The J gene is TRBJ1-3, the V gene TRBV28; D remains unclear. From germline, CDR1 is MDHEN and CDR2 SYDVKM. This CDR3 is built from 16 residues. The V end lost 7 bases, the J end lost 4 bases, and 20 bases lay between the germline ends. The chain's CDR3 is CASTRETRSSGNTIYF. DNA for the CDR3: TGTGCCAGCACCCGGGAGACACGGAGCTCCGGAAACACCATATATTTT.

This chain links TRBV5-4 with TRBJ2-5; D possibly corresponds to TRBD2 (6 bases). The CDR3 extends over 14 amino acids. V was trimmed by 0 bases and J by 2 bases, leaving 8 bases between them. Germline V gene sequence: CDR1 SGHNT, CDR2 YYREEE (reference sequence). CDR3 coding DNA: TGTGCCAGCAGCTTGGCGGGACTTCAAGAGACCCAGTACTTC. Translating it yields CASSLAGLQETQYF.

The rearrangement joins TRBV19 to TRBJ1-2; possible D gene TRBD1, 6 bases. This CDR3 has 15 amino acids. Trimming removed 7 bases from V and 7 bases from J, with 22 bases in between. CDR1 and CDR2 from the germline V gene are LNHDA and SQIVND (reference sequence). CDR3 in DNA: TGTGCCAGTACCGAAGACAGGATTAGCCCTCGTGGCTACACCTTC. Translating it yields CASTEDRISPRGYTF.

The chain employs TRBV9 and TRBJ2-5, with D possibly matching TRBD1 (7 bases). Trimming took 4 bases from V and 5 from J, leaving 18 bases between them. CDR3 length: 15 residues. Germline CDR1 reads SGDLS; CDR2 reads YYNGEE. The CDR3 DNA reads as TGTGCCAGCAGCTTGAGGGGGCGAGGAGGGGAGACCCAGTACTTC. Translated, it gives CASSLRGRGGETQYF.

V is TRBV3-1 (or the pseudogene TRBV3-2) and J is TRBJ1-4; D might be TRBD1 (5 bases). Germline values: CDR1 LGHDT, CDR2 YNNKEL (reference sequence). The CDR3 runs 17 residues. Trimming removed 0 bases at V and 1 base at J, with 12 bases between. The CDR3 spells CASSQDLRRGTNEKLFF. For the CDR3, the DNA is TGTGCCAGCAGCCAAGACCTCAGGAGGGGAACTAATGAAAAACTGTTTTTT.

This chain links TRBV28 with TRBJ2-7; no clear D gene. The ends were cut back, 5 bases at V and 2 bases at J, with 7 bases in the middle. The CDR3 has 12 amino acids. Germline CDR1 MDHEN, CDR2 SYDVKM. Written as DNA, the CDR3 is TGTGCCAGCAGTCCGACCCCCTACGAGCAGTACTTC. This sequence encodes CASSPTPYEQYF.

This chain links TRBV6-2 or TRBV6-3 with TRBJ2-2, with D possibly TRBD1 on 5 matching bases. V shed 0 bases and J shed 7 bases, with 12 bases lying between them. The CDR3 runs to 15 residues. Germline V gene lookup returns CDR1 MNHEY and CDR2 SVGEGT. This CDR3 reads CASSYSAREGGELFF. CDR3 coding DNA: TGTGCCAGCAGTTACTCAGCCAGGGAAGGCGGGGAGCTGTTTTTT.

V is TRBV5-4 and J is TRBJ2-7; D is possibly TRBD2 (6 bases). Deletions cut 1 base from V and 8 bases from J, with 16 bases between. Germline CDR1 SGHNT, CDR2 YYREEE (reference sequence). There are 14 residues in the CDR3. The CDR3 DNA sequence: TGTGCCAGCAGCTTGACGGGGGTACCGACTCAGCAGTACTTC. Translated: CASSLTGVPTQQYF. Full variable domain (missing parts from reference TRBV5-4 and TRBJ2-7): ETGVTQSPTHLIKTRGQQVTLRCSSQSGHNTVSWYQQALGQGPQFIFQYYREEENGRGNFPPRFSGLQFPNYSSELNVNALELDDSALYLCASSLTGVPTQQYFGPGTRLTVT.

The rearrangement joins TRBV20-1 to TRBJ2-7; possible D gene TRBD2, 5 bases. The CDR3 extends over 11 amino acids. V gave up 3 bases and J gave up 4 bases, with 7 bases separating them. The germline gives CDR1 DFQATT, CDR2 SNEGSKA (reference sequence). The CDR3 bases are TGCAGTGCTAGTTCGGGGTACGAGCAGTACTTC. The encoded protein is CSASSGYEQYF.

The CDR3 reads CAGRDRGLTDTQYF. The CDR3 nucleotides read TGTGCCGGCCGGGACAGGGGACTCACAGATACGCAGTATTTT. This sequence joins TRBV2 and TRBJ2-3, with 10 bases aligning to TRBD1. Per germline, CDR1 SNHLY and CDR2 FYNNEI. V dropped 11 bases and J dropped 2; count of bases not matched to a gene: 7. The CDR3 extends over 14 amino acids.

The chain has TRBV19 and TRBJ1-1, with 9 bases lining up with TRBD1. Trimming at V came to 5 bases and at J to 3 bases, leaving 1 base not matched to a gene. This CDR3 has 13 amino acids. The V gene's germline CDR1 is LNHDA and CDR2 SQIVND (reference sequence). CDR3 nucleotide sequence: TGTGCCAGTAGTCACAGGGGGCACACTGAAGCTTTCTTT. Its translation is CASSHRGHTEAFF.

This clone was counted a single time. This chain links TRBV7-6 with TRBJ1-4; maybe TRBD1 (5 bases). The CDR3 extends over 15 amino acids. V was pared by 2 bases and J by 0 bases, with 7 bases between. CDR1 is SGHVS, CDR2 FNYEAQ, per germline. The CDR3 here is CASSLQGSTNEKLFF. CDR3 DNA sequence: TGTGCCAGCAGCTTACAGGGTTCAACTAATGAAAAACTGTTTTTT.

This chain connects TRBV11-2 to TRBJ1-2; no firm D call. Germline assignment: CDR1 SGHAT and CDR2 FQNNGV. This CDR3 contains 13 residues. V was cut by 5 bases and J by 0 bases, with 7 bases left in between. The CDR3: CASSVTANYGYTF. DNA for the CDR3: TGTGCCAGCAGCGTAACAGCTAACTATGGCTACACCTTC. The variable domain in full, completed from reference TRBV11-2 and TRBJ1-2, reads EAGVAQSPRYKIIEKRQSVAFWCNPISGHATLYWYQQILGQGPKLLIQFQNNGVVDDSQLPKDRFSAERLKGVDSTLKIQPAKLEDSAVYLCASSVTANYGYTFGSGTRLTVV.

The V gene is TRBV7-2, the J gene TRBJ2-3; D ambiguous. The CDR3 totals 14 residues. Germline CDR1 and CDR2: SGHTA and FQGNSA. V gave up 4 bases and J gave up 0 bases, with 8 bases separating them. The CDR3 loop is CASSYPYSTDTQYF. CDR3 DNA: TGTGCCAGCAGCTACCCCTACAGCACAGATACGCAGTATTTT.

This clone has just a few counts. The chain links TRBV9 to TRBJ1-1, with D possibly TRBD1 on 6 matching bases. V was cut by 3 bases and J by 1 base, with 13 bases left in between. The CDR3 contains 15 residues. Germline V gives CDR1 SGDLS, CDR2 YYNGEE. CDR3 in amino acids: CASSAGQLRNTEAFF. The CDR3 nucleotides read TGTGCCAGCAGCGCCGGACAGCTGAGGAACACTGAAGCTTTCTTT.